This entry lists 30 T cell receptor beta chains sequenced from one sample in a study of blood T cell repertoires in COVID-19. The table came from immunoSEQ multiplex PCR; TCRdb's copy has only in-frame clones and leaves some out. The data contain some 290,000 clones, around nine tenths of them singletons. The sample was peripheral blood. The receptors were sampled from a woman aged 30 to 39 with COVID-19, enrolled during active disease.

The rearrangement uses TRBV28 and TRBJ1-2; 7 nucleotides align to TRBD1. The trim removed 4 bases at V and 5 bases at J, leaving 7 bases unmatched. From germline, CDR1 is MDHEN and CDR2 SYDVKM. The length of the CDR3 is 14 residues. The CDR3 loop is CASSSSGQRYGYTF. CDR3 bases: TGTGCCAGCAGTTCCTCGGGACAGCGATATGGCTACACCTTC.

CDR3: CASSLAGNQPQHF. The CDR3 bases are TGTGCCAGCAGCTTGGCAGGGAATCAGCCCCAGCATTTT. The chain employs TRBV5-4 and TRBJ1-5; D perhaps matches TRBD1 (5 bases). This CDR3 is built from 13 residues. Germline V CDR1 and CDR2: SGHNT, YYREEE (reference sequence). V shed 0 bases and J shed 4 bases, with 5 bases lying between them.

J is TRBJ2-7 and V is TRBV7-9; 7 nucleotides align to TRBD1. The CDR3 is made up of 15 amino acids. Per the germline V gene, CDR1 is SEHNR and CDR2 is FQNEAQ (reference sequence). J lost 0 bases, V lost 5 bases, and 7 bases had no gene match. The DNA for the CDR3 is TGTGCCAGCAGCCGCTCCGGGACAGTCTCCTACGAGCAGTACTTC. It is translated as CASSRSGTVSYEQYF.

The rearrangement uses TRBV5-1 and TRBJ2-7, with 8 positions matching TRBD1. This CDR3 region has 14 residues. The junction had 2 bases not matched to a gene; V was cut back by 3 bases and J by 0 bases. CDR1 and CDR2 (germline): SGHRS, YFSETQ. In nucleotides, the CDR3 is TGCGCCAGCAGCTATGGGACAGGCTCCTACGAGCAGTACTTC. Translated, it gives CASSYGTGSYEQYF.

This clone has just one count. This chain links TRBV27 with TRBJ2-7, with a weak D call TRBD1 (5 bases). Deletions cut 4 bases from V and 5 bases from J, with 12 bases between. The germline V gene has CDR1 MNHEY and CDR2 SMNVEV (reference sequence). The CDR3 totals 13 residues. CDR3 amino acids: CASSWGGEHEQYF. DNA for the CDR3: TGTGCCAGCAGTTGGGGCGGCGAACACGAGCAGTACTTC.

This clone was counted only a few times. V gene TRBV5-6 combines with J gene TRBJ1-1; D perhaps matches TRBD1 (5 bases). CDR1 and CDR2 from the germline V gene are SGHDT and YYEEEE. The CDR3 is 13 amino acids. The V end was cut by 0 bases, the J end by 5 bases, with 8 bases between. The chain's CDR3 is CASSLAKGTEAFF. CDR3 DNA: TGTGCCAGCAGCTTGGCCAAGGGGACTGAAGCTTTCTTT.

This clone occurred many times. The genes are TRBV2 and TRBJ1-4, with a tentative D call TRBD1 (6 bases). Germline CDR1 is SNHLY and CDR2 is FYNNEI. This CDR3 comprises 10 residues. With 8 bases removed from V and 14 bases from J, the gap between germline ends came to 12 bases. The CDR3 loop is CASGGGQLFF. For the CDR3, the DNA is TGTGCCAGCGGGGGCGGACAGCTGTTTTTT.

V gene TRBV9 combines with J gene TRBJ2-3, with TRBD2 matching 12 bases. Germline lookup yields CDR1 SGDLS and CDR2 YYNGEE. This CDR3 is built from 18 residues. V lost 0 bases and J lost 0; bases outside the gene matches: 5. The CDR3 loop is CASSVGTSGVYSTDTQYF. The CDR3 nucleotides are TGTGCCAGCAGCGTAGGGACTAGCGGGGTGTACAGCACAGATACGCAGTATTTT. Drawing the rest from reference TRBV9 and TRBJ2-3, the complete variable domain is DSGVTQTPKHLITATGQRVTLRCSPRSGDLSVYWYQQSLDQGLQFLIQYYNGEERAKGNILERFSAQQFPDLHSELNLSSLELGDSALYFCASSVGTSGVYSTDTQYFGPGTRLTVL.

This clone was detected a few times. The chain has TRBV3-1 (or the pseudogene TRBV3-2) and TRBJ2-7, with TRBD2 as a possible D gene (6 bases). This CDR3 has 15 amino acids. V gave up 6 bases and J gave up 0 bases, with 15 bases separating them. Germline V lookup: CDR1 LGHDT, CDR2 YNNKEL (reference sequence). The CDR3 DNA reads as TGTGCCAGCAGTCCTTACCGGGGGAACTCCTACGAGCAGTACTTC. The encoded protein is CASSPYRGNSYEQYF.

The chain uses TRBV10-3 and TRBJ2-7; 12 bases are shared with TRBD2. The J segment lost 1 base and the V segment lost 6 bases, leaving 4 bases of the junction unmatched. Germline-derived CDR1 and CDR2 are ENHRY and SYGVKD. The CDR3 sequence is 15 residues long. CDR3 protein: CAIRLGTSGSYEQYF. CDR3 DNA: TGTGCCATCAGACTTGGGACTAGCGGGTCCTACGAGCAGTACTTC.

This chain joins TRBV14 and TRBJ2-7; D is perhaps TRBD2 (5 bases). The CDR3 covers 13 residues. Per germline, CDR1 SGHDN and CDR2 FVKESK. Trimming stripped 5 bases from V and 6 bases from J, with 14 bases between. The CDR3 nucleotides are TGTGCCAGCAGCTACGACCGGGGTACCGAGCAGTACTTC. Its translation: CASSYDRGTEQYF.

Points on this clone: Additional DNA sequences in this sample encode the identical CDR3. The J gene is TRBJ2-3, the V gene TRBV5-1; 10 bases are a match to TRBD1. Germline lookup yields CDR1 SGHRS and CDR2 YFSETQ. V lost 4 bases to trimming and J lost 4 bases; unmatched junction nucleotides: 3. This CDR3 is built from 14 residues. The CDR3 coding sequence is TGCGCCAGCAGCCTGGGACAGGGGCCAGATACGCAGTATTTT. Amino acid sequence: CASSLGQGPDTQYF.

This chain connects TRBV18 to TRBJ1-3; 9 bases are shared with TRBD1. Germline loops: CDR1 KGHSH, CDR2 LQKENI. Unmatched junction bases numbered 6, after V lost 5 bases and J lost 4 bases. The CDR3 length is 15 residues. The CDR3 nucleotides are TGTGCCAGCTCAATGGACAGGGGTATCGGAAACACCATATATTTT. This encodes CASSMDRGIGNTIYF.

V gene TRBV10-2 combines with J gene TRBJ1-2; possibly TRBD1 for D (5 bases). Looked up from germline, CDR1 is WSHSY and CDR2 is SAAADI. The CDR3 runs 13 residues. Trimming left V 4 bases short and J 3 bases short, with 9 bases between. The CDR3 DNA sequence: TGCGCCAGCAGTGGTGGGGGGTACTATGGCTACACCTTC. Translating it yields CASSGGGYYGYTF.

The count of this clone is one. The V and J genes are TRBV2 and TRBJ2-7, with D possibly TRBD1 on 6 matching bases. This CDR3 has 14 residues. CDR1 SNHLY and CDR2 FYNNEI come from the germline V gene. The V gene lost 1 base and the J gene lost 4 bases, with 11 bases spanning the gap. CDR3 residues: CASSEGTAYYEQYF. CDR3 nucleotides: TGTGCCAGCAGTGAAGGGACAGCCTATTACGAGCAGTACTTC.

The CDR3 DNA sequence: TGTGCCAGCTCATCCCAGGGGGACGCCTATAATTCACCCCTCCACTTT. Translation: CASSSQGDAYNSPLHF. The chain couples TRBV18 to TRBJ1-6; 7 nucleotides line up with TRBD1. The ends lost 5 bases at V and 2 bases at J; junction bases unmatched: 6. The CDR3 runs to 16 residues. Germline V gives CDR1 KGHSH, CDR2 LQKENI.

The V and J genes are TRBV28 and TRBJ1-4; D is undetermined. The CDR3 has 11 amino acids. CDR1 MDHEN and CDR2 SYDVKM come from the germline V gene. Deletions cut 8 bases from V and 8 bases from J, with 9 bases between. CDR3 DNA sequence: TGTGCCAGCGAGGGTTCCGAAAAACTGTTTTTT. It encodes CASEGSEKLFF.

The V gene is TRBV7-9, the J gene TRBJ1-1; D perhaps matches TRBD1 (6 bases). Trimming took off 10 bases at V and 3 bases at J, with 12 bases between the two ends. The CDR3 has 12 amino acids. Per the germline V gene, CDR1 is SEHNR and CDR2 is FQNEAQ (reference sequence). Here the CDR3 reads CATTGWDTEAFF. The CDR3 DNA reads TGTGCCACAACAGGGTGGGACACTGAAGCTTTCTTT.

The chain joins TRBV7-6 to TRBJ1-2; 7 bases map to TRBD1. The CDR3 totals 15 residues. Trimming took 1 base from V and 5 from J; bases not matched to a gene: 7. Germline V gene lookup returns CDR1 SGHVS and CDR2 FNYEAQ. CDR3 region: CASSLEGGQLYGYTF. Written as DNA, the CDR3 is TGTGCCAGCAGCTTAGAGGGGGGACAGCTGTATGGCTACACCTTC.

The chain carries TRBV5-4 and TRBJ1-5, with 7 bases fitting TRBD1. The length of the CDR3 is 15 residues. Germline V gives CDR1 SGHNT, CDR2 YYREEE (reference sequence). V lost 5 bases to trimming and J lost 0 bases; unmatched junction nucleotides: 5. The CDR3 nucleotides read TGTGCCAGCAGTCAGGGGGGTGGTAGCAATCAGCCCCAGCATTTT. Its translation is CASSQGGGSNQPQHF. The entire variable domain, with the rest obtained from reference TRBV5-4 and TRBJ1-5, is as follows: ETGVTQSPTHLIKTRGQQVTLRCSSQSGHNTVSWYQQALGQGPQFIFQYYREEENGRGNFPPRFSGLQFPNYSSELNVNALELDDSALYLCASSQGGGSNQPQHFGDGTRLSIL.

The CDR3 nucleotides read TGTGCCAGCAGCCTGAGGGTGCTCACTGAAGCTTTCTTT. Residues: CASSLRVLTEAFF. This chain joins TRBV4-2 and TRBJ1-1; no clear D. Germline-derived CDR1 and CDR2 are LGHNA and YNFKEQ. Trimming pared 4 bases from V and 4 bases from J, leaving 10 bases between. The CDR3 sequence is 13 residues long.

This chain connects TRBV5-1 to TRBJ1-6; D is possibly TRBD1 (6 bases). This CDR3 has 13 residues. The V end was cut by 4 bases, the J end by 7 bases, with 9 bases between. Looked up from germline, CDR1 is SGHRS and CDR2 is YFSETQ. The CDR3 DNA reads TGCGCCAGCAGCACCGACAGGAATTCACCCCTCCACTTT. This sequence encodes CASSTDRNSPLHF.

This chain connects TRBV18 to TRBJ1-1; no definite D call. Germline assignment: CDR1 KGHSH and CDR2 LQKENI. The CDR3 is 14 residues long. Trimming shortened V by 6 bases and J by 1 base, and 12 bases separated the two germline ends. The CDR3 is CASSLRRENTEAFF. In DNA form, the CDR3 reads TGTGCCAGCTCGCTACGTCGGGAGAACACTGAAGCTTTCTTT. The whole variable domain, filled in from reference TRBV18 and TRBJ1-1, reads NAGVMQNPRHLVRRRGQEARLRCSPMKGHSHVYWYRQLPEEGLKFMVYLQKENIIDESGMPKERFSAEFPKEGPSILRIQQVVRGDSAAYFCASSLRRENTEAFFGQGTRLTVV.

The DNA for the CDR3 is TGTGCCAGCAGCTTAGGGCGGTATAGCAATCAGCCCCAGCATTTT. Translated, it gives CASSLGRYSNQPQHF. The chain links TRBV11-2 to TRBJ1-5; the D is unclear. Germline assignment: CDR1 SGHAT and CDR2 FQNNGV. V lost 1 base and J lost 0, with 7 bases in between. This CDR3 has 15 residues. The complete variable domain, with remaining parts taken from reference TRBV11-2 and TRBJ1-5, reads EAGVAQSPRYKIIEKRQSVAFWCNPISGHATLYWYQQILGQGPKLLIQFQNNGVVDDSQLPKDRFSAERLKGVDSTLKIQPAKLEDSAVYLCASSLGRYSNQPQHFGDGTRLSIL.

The chain links TRBV28 to TRBJ1-5; D unresolved. Germline CDR1 reads MDHEN; CDR2 reads SYDVKM. The CDR3 sequence is 15 residues long. Trimming took 5 bases from V and 2 from J, leaving 13 bases between them. The CDR3 loop is CASSGRVVGNQPQHF. The CDR3 coding sequence is TGTGCCAGCAGTGGGAGGGTGGTTGGCAATCAGCCCCAGCATTTT.

J is TRBJ1-1 and V is TRBV11-3, with D unclear. Germline CDR1 and CDR2: SGHNT and YENEEA. V lost 4 bases and J 5 bases, leaving 20 bases between the germline ends. This CDR3 is built from 16 residues. CDR3 bases: TGTGCCAGCAGCTCCCATCCGGACCCTCGAGGGACTGAAGCTTTCTTT. It translates to CASSSHPDPRGTEAFF.

The gene calls are TRBV4-2 and TRBJ2-7; 8 bases are a match to TRBD2. V dropped 2 bases and J dropped 2; count of bases not matched to a gene: 5. This CDR3 is 15 amino acids long. Germline V gene sequence: CDR1 LGHNA, CDR2 YNFKEQ. The CDR3 spells CASSQKSGLAYEQYF. CDR3 DNA: TGTGCCAGCAGCCAAAAGTCGGGACTAGCCTACGAGCAGTACTTC.

This clone was seen only once. The chain uses TRBV6-5 and TRBJ1-2; D gene unclear. Germline CDR1 reads MNHEY; CDR2 reads SVGAGI. Trimming removed 3 bases at V and 1 base at J, with 6 bases between. This CDR3 comprises 13 residues. The CDR3 here is CASSYSINYGYTF. CDR3 DNA: TGTGCCAGCAGTTATTCAATTAACTATGGCTACACCTTC.

V gene TRBV2 combines with J gene TRBJ2-4; D unresolved. The V end was cut by 3 bases, the J end by 0 bases, with 15 bases between. Per the germline V gene, CDR1 is SNHLY and CDR2 is FYNNEI. The CDR3 is 17 amino acids. The chain's CDR3 is CASSDRHSILAKNIQYF. The CDR3 coding sequence is TGTGCCAGCAGTGACCGCCACAGTATCCTAGCCAAAAACATTCAGTACTTC. The complete variable domain, with remaining parts taken from reference TRBV2 and TRBJ2-4, reads EPEVTQTPSHQVTQMGQEVILRCVPISNHLYFYWYRQILGQKVEFLVSFYNNEISEKSEIFDDQFSVERPDGSNFTLKIRSTKLEDSAMYFCASSDRHSILAKNIQYFGAGTRLSVL.

V gene TRBV28 combines with J gene TRBJ2-7; tentative D call: TRBD2 (5 bases). The CDR3 sequence is 14 residues long. V was clipped by 2 bases and J by 5 bases, with 13 bases between them. Germline V lookup: CDR1 MDHEN, CDR2 SYDVKM. The CDR3 here is CASSLRPRGNEQYF. DNA for the CDR3: TGTGCCAGCAGTTTACGCCCCAGAGGGAACGAGCAGTACTTC.